A single sample is the source of the 3 T cell receptor beta chains below, sequenced in a study of OX40 agonist ivuxolimab in advanced cancers. The data were produced by immunoSEQ multiplex PCR, yet TCRdb's version contains in-frame clones alone and is incomplete. The table shows around 23,000 clones, with roughly 77% occurring only once. Sequences were derived from CD4+ or CD8+ T cells sorted from blood, sampled in a trial of the OX40 agonist ivuxolimab. These receptors came from an adult with an advanced solid tumor such as melanoma, head and neck, liver or kidney cancer.

The chain combines TRBV6-5 with TRBJ1-6, with 8 bases fitting TRBD1. The CDR3 is made up of 14 amino acids. The junction had 5 bases not matched to a gene; V was cut back by 6 bases and J by 7 bases. The V gene's germline CDR1 is MNHEY and CDR2 SVGAGI. In DNA form, the CDR3 reads TGTGCCAGCAGACGTGGGACAGGCAATTCACCCCTCCACTTT. Protein sequence: CASRRGTGNSPLHF.

This clone was observed once. The chain has TRBV30 and TRBJ2-7, with 7 bases that match TRBD2. Per germline, CDR1 GTSNPN and CDR2 SVGIG (reference sequence). With 0 bases clipped from V and 6 bases from J, the junction kept 8 bases outside the gene matches. The CDR3 extends over 14 amino acids. CDR3 DNA: TGTGCCTGGAGTGTCGGGCGGGGGTCTTCCGAGCAGTACTTC. Protein sequence: CAWSVGRGSSEQYF.

The V and J genes are TRBV28 and TRBJ1-4; D is uncertain. Germline V gene lookup returns CDR1 MDHEN and CDR2 SYDVKM. Trimming took off 6 bases at V and 4 bases at J, with 6 bases between the two ends. CDR3 length: 12 residues. The CDR3 region has the DNA TGTGCCAGCAGGGCCTTTAATGAAAAACTGTTTTTT. Protein sequence: CASRAFNEKLFF.